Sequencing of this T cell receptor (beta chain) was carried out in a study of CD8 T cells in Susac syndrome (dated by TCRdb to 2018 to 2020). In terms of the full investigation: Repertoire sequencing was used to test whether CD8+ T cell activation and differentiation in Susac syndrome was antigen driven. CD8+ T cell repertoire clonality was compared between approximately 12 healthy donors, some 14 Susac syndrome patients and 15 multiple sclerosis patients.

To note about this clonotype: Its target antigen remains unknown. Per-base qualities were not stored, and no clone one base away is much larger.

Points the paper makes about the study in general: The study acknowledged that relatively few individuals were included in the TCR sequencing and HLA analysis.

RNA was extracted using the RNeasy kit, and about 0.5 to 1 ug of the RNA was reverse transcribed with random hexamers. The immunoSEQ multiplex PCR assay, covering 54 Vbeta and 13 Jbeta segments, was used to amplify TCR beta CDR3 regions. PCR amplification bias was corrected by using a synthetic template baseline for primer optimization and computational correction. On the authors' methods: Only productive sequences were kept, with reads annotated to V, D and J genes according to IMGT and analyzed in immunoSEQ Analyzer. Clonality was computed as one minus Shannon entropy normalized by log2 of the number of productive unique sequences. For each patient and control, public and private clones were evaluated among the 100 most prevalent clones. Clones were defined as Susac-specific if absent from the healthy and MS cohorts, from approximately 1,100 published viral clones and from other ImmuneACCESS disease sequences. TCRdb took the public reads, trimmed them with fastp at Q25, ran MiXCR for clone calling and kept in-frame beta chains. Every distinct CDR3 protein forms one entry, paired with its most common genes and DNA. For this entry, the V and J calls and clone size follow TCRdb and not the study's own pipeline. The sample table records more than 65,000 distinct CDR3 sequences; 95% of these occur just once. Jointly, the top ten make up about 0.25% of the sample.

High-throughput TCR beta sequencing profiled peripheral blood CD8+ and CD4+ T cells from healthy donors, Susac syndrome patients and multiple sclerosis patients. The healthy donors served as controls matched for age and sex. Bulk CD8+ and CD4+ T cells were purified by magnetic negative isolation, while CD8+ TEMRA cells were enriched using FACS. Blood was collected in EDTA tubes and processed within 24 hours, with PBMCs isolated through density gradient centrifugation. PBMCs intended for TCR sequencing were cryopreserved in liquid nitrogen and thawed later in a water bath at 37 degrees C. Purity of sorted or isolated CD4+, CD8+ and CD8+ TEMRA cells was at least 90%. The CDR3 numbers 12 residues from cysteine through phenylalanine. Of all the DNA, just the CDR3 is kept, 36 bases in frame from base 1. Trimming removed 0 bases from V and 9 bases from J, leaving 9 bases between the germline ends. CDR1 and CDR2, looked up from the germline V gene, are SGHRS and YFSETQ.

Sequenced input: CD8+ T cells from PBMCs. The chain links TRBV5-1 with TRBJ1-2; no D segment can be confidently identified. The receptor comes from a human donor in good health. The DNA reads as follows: TGCGCCAGCAGCTTGGATGGGTTTCGCTACACCTTC. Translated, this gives CASSLDGFRYTF.